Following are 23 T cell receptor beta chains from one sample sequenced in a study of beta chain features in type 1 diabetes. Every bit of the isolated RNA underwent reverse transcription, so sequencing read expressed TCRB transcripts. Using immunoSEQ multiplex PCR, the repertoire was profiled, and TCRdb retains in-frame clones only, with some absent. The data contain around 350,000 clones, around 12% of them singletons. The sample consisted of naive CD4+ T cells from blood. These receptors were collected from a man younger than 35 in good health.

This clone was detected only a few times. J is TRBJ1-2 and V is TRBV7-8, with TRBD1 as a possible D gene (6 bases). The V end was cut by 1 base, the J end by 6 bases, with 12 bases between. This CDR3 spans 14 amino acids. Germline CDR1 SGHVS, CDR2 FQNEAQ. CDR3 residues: CASSLVTGRNGYTF. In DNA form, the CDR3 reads TGTGCCAGCAGCTTAGTAACAGGGAGAAATGGCTACACCTTC. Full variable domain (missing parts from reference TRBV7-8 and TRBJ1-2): GAGVSQSPRYKVAKRGQDVALRCDPISGHVSLFWYQQALGQGPEFLTYFQNEAQLDKSGLPSDRFFAERPEGSVSTLKIQRTQQEDSAVYLCASSLVTGRNGYTFGSGTRLTVV.

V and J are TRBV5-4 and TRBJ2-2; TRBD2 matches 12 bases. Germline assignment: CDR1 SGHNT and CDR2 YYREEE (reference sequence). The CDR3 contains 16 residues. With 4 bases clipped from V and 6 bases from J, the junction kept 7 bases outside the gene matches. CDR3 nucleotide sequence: TGTGCCAGCAGCCAGGAACTAGCGGGAGGACCCGGGGAGCTGTTTTTT. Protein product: CASSQELAGGPGELFF.

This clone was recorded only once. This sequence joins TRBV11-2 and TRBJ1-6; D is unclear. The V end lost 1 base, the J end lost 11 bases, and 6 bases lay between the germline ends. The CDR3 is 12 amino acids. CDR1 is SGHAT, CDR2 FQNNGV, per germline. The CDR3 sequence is CASSLGSTPLHF. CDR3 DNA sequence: TGTGCCAGCAGCTTAGGGAGCACACCCCTCCACTTT.

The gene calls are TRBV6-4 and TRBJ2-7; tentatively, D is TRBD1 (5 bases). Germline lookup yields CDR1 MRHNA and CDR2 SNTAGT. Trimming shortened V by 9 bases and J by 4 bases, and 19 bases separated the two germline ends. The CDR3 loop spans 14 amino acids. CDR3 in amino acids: CARLPQAERYEQYF. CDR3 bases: TGTGCCAGGCTACCACAGGCCGAACGGTACGAGCAGTACTTC.

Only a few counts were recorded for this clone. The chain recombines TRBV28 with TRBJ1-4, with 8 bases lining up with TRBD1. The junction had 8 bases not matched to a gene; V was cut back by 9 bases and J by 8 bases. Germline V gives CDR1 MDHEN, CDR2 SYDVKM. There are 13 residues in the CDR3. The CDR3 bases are TGTGCCAGTATAGACAGGGGAAGCGAAAAACTGTTTTTT. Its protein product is CASIDRGSEKLFF.

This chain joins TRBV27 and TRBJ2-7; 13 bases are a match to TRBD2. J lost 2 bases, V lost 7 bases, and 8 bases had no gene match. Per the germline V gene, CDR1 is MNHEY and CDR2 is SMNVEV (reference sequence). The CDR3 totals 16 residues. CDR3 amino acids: CASKGLAGSGAYEQYF. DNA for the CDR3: TGTGCCAGCAAGGGACTAGCGGGATCTGGGGCCTACGAGCAGTACTTC.

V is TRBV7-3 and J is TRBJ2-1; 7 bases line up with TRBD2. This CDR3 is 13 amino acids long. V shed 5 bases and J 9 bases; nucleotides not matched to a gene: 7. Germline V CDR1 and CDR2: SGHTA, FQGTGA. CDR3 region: CASSRESGGEQFF. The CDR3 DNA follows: TGTGCCAGCAGCCGAGAATCGGGAGGTGAGCAGTTCTTC.

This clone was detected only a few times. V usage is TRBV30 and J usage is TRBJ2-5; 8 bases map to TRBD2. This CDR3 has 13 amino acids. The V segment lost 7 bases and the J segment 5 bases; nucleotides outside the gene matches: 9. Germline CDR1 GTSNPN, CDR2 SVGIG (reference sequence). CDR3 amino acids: CALTGTRYETQYF. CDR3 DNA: TGTGCCTTGACCGGGACTAGGTATGAGACCCAGTACTTC.

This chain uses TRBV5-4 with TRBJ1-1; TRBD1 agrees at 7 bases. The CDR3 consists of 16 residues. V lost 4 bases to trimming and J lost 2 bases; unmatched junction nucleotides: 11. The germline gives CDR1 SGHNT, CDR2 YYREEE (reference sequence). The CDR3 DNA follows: TGTGCCAGCAGCCCGCGACAGGGTTGGGATAACACTGAAGCTTTCTTT. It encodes CASSPRQGWDNTEAFF.

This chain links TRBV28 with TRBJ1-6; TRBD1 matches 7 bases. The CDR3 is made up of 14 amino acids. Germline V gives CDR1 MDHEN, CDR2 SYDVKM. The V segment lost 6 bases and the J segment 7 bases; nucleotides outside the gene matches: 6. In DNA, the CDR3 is TGTGCCAGCAGCTGGGACAGACCCAATTCACCCCTCCACTTT. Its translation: CASSWDRPNSPLHF.

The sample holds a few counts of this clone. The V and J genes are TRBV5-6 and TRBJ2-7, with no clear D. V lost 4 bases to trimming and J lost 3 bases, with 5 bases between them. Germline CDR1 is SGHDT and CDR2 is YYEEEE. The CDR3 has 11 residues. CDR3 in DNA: TGTGCCAGCAGCCTACGCTACGAGCAGTACTTC. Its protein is CASSLRYEQYF.

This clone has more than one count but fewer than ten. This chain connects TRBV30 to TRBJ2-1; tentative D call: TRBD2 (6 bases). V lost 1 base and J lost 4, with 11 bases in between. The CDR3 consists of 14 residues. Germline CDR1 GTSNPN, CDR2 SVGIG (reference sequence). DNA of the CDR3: TGTGCCTGGAGTGGCGGGAATTTATACAATGAGCAGTTCTTC. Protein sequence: CAWSGGNLYNEQFF.

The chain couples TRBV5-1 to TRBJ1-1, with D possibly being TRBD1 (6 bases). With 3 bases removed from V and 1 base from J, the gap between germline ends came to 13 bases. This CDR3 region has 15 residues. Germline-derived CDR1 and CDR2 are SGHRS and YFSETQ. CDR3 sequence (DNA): TGCGCCAGCAGCTCTCAGGGGCTGGCGAACACTGAAGCTTTCTTT. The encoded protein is CASSSQGLANTEAFF.

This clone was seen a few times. CDR3 DNA: TGTGCCAGCAGCCCCGGGACAGGCAGCTCCTATAATTCACCCCTCCACTTT. It specifies CASSPGTGSSYNSPLHF. This sequence joins TRBV7-6 and TRBJ1-6; the match to TRBD1 covers 8 bases. V gave up 5 bases and J gave up 0 bases; unmatched junction bases: 6. The length of the CDR3 is 17 residues. From germline, CDR1 is SGHVS and CDR2 FNYEAQ.

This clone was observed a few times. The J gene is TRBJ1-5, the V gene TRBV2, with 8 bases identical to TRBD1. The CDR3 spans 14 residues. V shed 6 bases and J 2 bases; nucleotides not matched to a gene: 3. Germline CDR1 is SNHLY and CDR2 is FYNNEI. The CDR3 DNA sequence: TGTGCCAGCAGGGACAGGGTGGGCAATCAGCCCCAGCATTTT. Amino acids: CASRDRVGNQPQHF.

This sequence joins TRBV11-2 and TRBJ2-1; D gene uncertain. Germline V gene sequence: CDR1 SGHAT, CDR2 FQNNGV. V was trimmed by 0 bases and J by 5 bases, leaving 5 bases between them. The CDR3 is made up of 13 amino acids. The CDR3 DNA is TGTGCCAGCAGCTTAGACAGGAACAATGAGCAGTTCTTC. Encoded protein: CASSLDRNNEQFF.

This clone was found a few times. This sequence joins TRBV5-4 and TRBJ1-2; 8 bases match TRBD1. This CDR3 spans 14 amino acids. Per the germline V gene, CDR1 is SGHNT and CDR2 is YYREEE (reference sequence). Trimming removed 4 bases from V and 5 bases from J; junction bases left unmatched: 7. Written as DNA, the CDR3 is TGTGCCAGCAGCGTTCCAGGGGGCGGGTATGGCTACACCTTC. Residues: CASSVPGGGYGYTF. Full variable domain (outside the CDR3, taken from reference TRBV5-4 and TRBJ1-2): ETGVTQSPTHLIKTRGQQVTLRCSSQSGHNTVSWYQQALGQGPQFIFQYYREEENGRGNFPPRFSGLQFPNYSSELNVNALELDDSALYLCASSVPGGGYGYTFGSGTRLTVV.

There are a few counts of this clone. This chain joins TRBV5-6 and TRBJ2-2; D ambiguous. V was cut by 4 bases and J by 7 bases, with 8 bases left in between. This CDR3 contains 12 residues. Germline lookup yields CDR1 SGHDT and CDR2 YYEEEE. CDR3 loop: CASSAPYGELFF. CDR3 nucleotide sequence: TGTGCCAGCAGCGCCCCCTACGGGGAGCTGTTTTTT.

For the CDR3, the DNA is TGTGCCTGGAGTTATCCGGGACAGGGAAGGCGGCCCCAGCATTTT. Its protein product is CAWSYPGQGRRPQHF. The V and J genes are TRBV30 and TRBJ1-5, with 9 positions matching TRBD1. The CDR3 sequence is 15 residues long. Germline V CDR1 and CDR2: GTSNPN, SVGIG (reference sequence). The V and J ends lost 2 bases and 9 bases, in that order; junction bases with no gene match: 11.

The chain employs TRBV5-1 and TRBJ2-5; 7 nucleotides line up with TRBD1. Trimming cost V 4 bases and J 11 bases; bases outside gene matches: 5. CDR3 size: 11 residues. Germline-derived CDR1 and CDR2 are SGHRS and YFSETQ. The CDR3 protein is CASSRGQWQYF. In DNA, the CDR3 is TGCGCCAGCAGCAGGGGACAGTGGCAGTACTTC.

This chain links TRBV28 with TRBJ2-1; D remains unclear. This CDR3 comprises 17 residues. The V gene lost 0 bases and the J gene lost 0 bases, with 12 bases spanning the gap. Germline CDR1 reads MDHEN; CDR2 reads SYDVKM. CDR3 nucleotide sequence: TGTGCCAGCAGTTTATGGCGGCTCTCGGGCTCCTACAATGAGCAGTTCTTC. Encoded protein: CASSLWRLSGSYNEQFF.

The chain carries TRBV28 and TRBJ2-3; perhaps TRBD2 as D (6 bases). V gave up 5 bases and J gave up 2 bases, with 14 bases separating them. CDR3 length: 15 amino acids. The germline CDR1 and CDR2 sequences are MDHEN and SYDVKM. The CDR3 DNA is TGTGCCAGCAGTAGCATAGCGGACTACACAGATACGCAGTATTTT. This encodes CASSSIADYTDTQYF. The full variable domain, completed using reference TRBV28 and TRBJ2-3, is DVKVTQSSRYLVKRTGEKVFLECVQDMDHENMFWYRQDPGLGLRLIYFSYDVKMKEKGDIPEGYSVSREKKERFSLILESASTNQTSMYLCASSSIADYTDTQYFGPGTRLTVL.

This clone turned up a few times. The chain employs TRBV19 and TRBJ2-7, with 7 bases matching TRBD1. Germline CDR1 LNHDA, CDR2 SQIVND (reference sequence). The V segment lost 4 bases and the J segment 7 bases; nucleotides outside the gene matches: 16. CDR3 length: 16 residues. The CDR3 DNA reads TGTGCCAGTAGTAGATCCCCCCGGGACAGCAACGTGGAGCAGTACTTC. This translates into CASSRSPRDSNVEQYF.